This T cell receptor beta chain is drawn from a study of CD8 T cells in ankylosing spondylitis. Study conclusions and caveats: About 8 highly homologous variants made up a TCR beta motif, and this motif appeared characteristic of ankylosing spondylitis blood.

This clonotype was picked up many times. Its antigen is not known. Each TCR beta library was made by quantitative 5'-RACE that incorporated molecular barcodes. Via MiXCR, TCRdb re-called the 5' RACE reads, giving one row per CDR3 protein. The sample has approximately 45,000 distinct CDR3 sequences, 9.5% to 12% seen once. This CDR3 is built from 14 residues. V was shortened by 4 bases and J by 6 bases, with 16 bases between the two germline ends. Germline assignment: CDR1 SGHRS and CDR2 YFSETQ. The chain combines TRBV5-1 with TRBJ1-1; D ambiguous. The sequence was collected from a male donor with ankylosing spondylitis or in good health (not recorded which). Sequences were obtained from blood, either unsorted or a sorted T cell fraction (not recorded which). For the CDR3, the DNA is TGCGCCAGCAGCGGAGCATCGGGGAGGGCTGAAGCTTTCTTT. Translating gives CASSGASGRAEAFF.